The next 3 T cell receptor beta chains were all read from a single sample in a study of beta chain features in type 1 diabetes. The study reverse transcribed the entire isolated RNA, so it sequenced expressed TCRB transcripts. TCRdb keeps only in-frame clones here, not all; method: immunoSEQ multiplex PCR. In the table there are 250,000 to 350,000 clones, 15% of which are singletons. Study results and limitations: TCRB CDR3s from Type 1 diabetes patients were moderately but significantly shorter in all four CD4+ subsets.

The antigens of these receptors remain unknown. Sequences were obtained from naive CD4+ T cells from blood. The receptors here all came from a man younger than 35 with type 1 diabetes.

A few counts support this clone. The chain recombines TRBV5-6 with TRBJ2-3, with 7 bases identical to TRBD1. The germline CDR1 and CDR2 sequences are SGHDT and YYEEEE. The CDR3 totals 17 residues. V shed 0 bases and J 4 bases; nucleotides not matched to a gene: 11. DNA of the CDR3: TGTGCCAGCAGCTTGGATGACCAGGGGGAAGGTGCAGATACGCAGTATTTT. It codes for CASSLDDQGEGADTQYF.

V gene TRBV9 combines with J gene TRBJ2-3, with TRBD2 matching 12 bases. The germline V gene has CDR1 SGDLS and CDR2 YYNGEE. CDR3 length: 15 residues. Trimming took 1 base from V and 5 from J; bases not matched to a gene: 2. The CDR3 is CASSVLAGGRDTQYF. As DNA, the CDR3 is TGTGCCAGCAGCGTACTAGCGGGGGGGCGAGATACGCAGTATTTT.

This clone was counted a few times. The chain couples TRBV15 to TRBJ2-4; no clear D gene. This CDR3 has 15 amino acids. Looked up from germline, CDR1 is LNHNV and CDR2 is YYDKDF (reference sequence). V shed 2 bases and J shed 1 base, with 9 bases lying between them. CDR3 nucleotides: TGTGCCACCAGCAGAAAAACAGAGGCCAAAAACATTCAGTACTTC. Protein sequence: CATSRKTEAKNIQYF.